Sequencing of this T cell receptor beta chain was carried out in a study of T cell changes during pregnancy in multiple sclerosis. Assay used: immunoSEQ multiplex PCR; TCRdb lists only in-frame clones, some missing. The sample contains approximately 9,100 clones, approximately 87% of which appear only once. Germline V lookup: CDR1 SQVTM, CDR2 ANQGSEA. V trimming: 7 bases; J trimming: 6 bases; junction bases outside the gene matches: 5. CDR3 length equals 12 residues. The sequencing here drew on CD8+ T cells from peripheral blood mononuclear cells, taken in the first trimester of pregnancy. The chain links TRBV29-1 to TRBJ1-1, with TRBD1 matching over 10 bases. This receptor was taken from a female donor in good health, enrolled as a control in a pregnancy study. The CDR3 DNA follows: TGCAGCGCAGGACAGGGGGAGGCTGAAGCTTTCTTT. It translates to CSAGQGEAEAFF. Using reference TRBV29-1 and TRBJ1-1 for the parts outside the CDR3, the full variable domain is SAVISQKPSRDICQRGTSLTIQCQVDSQVTMMFWYRQQPGQSLTLIATANQGSEATYESGFVIDKFPISRPNLTFSTLTVSNMSPEDSSIYLCSAGQGEAEAFFGQGTRLTVV.